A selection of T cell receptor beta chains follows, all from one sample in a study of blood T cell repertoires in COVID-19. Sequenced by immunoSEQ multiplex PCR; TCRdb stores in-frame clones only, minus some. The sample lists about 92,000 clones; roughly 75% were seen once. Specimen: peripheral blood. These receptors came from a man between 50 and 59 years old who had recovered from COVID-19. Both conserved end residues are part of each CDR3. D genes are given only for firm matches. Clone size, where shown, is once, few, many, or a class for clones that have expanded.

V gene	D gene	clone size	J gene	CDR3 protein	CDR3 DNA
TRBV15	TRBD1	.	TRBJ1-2	CATSGTGTELINYGYTF	TGTGCCACCAGCGGGACCGGGACAGAGTTGATTAACTATGGCTACACCTTC
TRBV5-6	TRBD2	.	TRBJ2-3	CASSLYRAGITDTQYF	TGTGCCAGCAGCTTGTATCGAGCGGGGATCACAGATACGCAGTATTTT
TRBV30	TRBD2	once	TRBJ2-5	CAWCKGLAETQYF	TGTGCCTGGTGCAAGGGACTAGCGGAGACCCAGTACTTC
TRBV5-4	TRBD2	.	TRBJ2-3	CASSLAVDTQYF	TGTGCCAGCTCGCTAGCGGTGGATACGCAGTATTTT
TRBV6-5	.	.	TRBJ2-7	CASSLQGGGYEQYF	TGTGCCAGCAGTCTACAGGGGGGAGGGTACGAGCAGTACTTC
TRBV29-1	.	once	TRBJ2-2	CSVALRALNTGELFF	TGCAGCGTTGCGCTTCGCGCGTTGAACACCGGGGAGCTGTTTTTT
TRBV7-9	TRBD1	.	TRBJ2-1	CASSLDRGPYNEQFF	TGTGCCAGCAGCTTAGACAGGGGCCCCTACAATGAGCAGTTCTTC
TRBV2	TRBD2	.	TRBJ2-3	CASTSGRPPDTQYF	TGTGCCAGTACTAGCGGGAGACCTCCAGATACGCAGTATTTT
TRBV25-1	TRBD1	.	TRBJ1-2	CASSLTGGVIAGGYTF	TGTGCCAGCAGTCTGACAGGGGGCGTAATTGCGGGAGGCTACACCTTC
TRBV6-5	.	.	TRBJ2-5	CAGRGFGETQYF	TGTGCCGGACGGGGGTTCGGGGAGACCCAGTACTTC
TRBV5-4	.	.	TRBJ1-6	CASSHTYNSPLHF	TGTGCCAGCAGCCACACGTATAATTCACCCCTCCACTTT
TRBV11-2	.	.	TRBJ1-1	CASTLATEAFF	TGTGCCAGCACCTTAGCAACCGAGGCTTTCTTT
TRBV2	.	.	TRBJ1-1	CASSAQGQTNTEAFF	TGTGCCAGCAGTGCTCAGGGCCAAACGAACACTGAAGCTTTCTTT
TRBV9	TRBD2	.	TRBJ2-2	CASSVGLAGVPNTGELFF	TGTGCCAGCAGCGTAGGACTAGCGGGAGTCCCGAACACCGGGGAGCTGTTTTTT
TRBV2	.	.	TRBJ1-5	CASRNPGVPNQPQHF	TGTGCCAGCAGAAATCCGGGGGTCCCCAATCAGCCCCAGCATTTT
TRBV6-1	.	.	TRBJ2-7	CASSEGRLRSGEQYF	TGTGCCAGCAGTGAAGGCCGTTTGAGGAGCGGCGAGCAGTACTTC
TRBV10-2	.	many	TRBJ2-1	CASSALVIGSYNEQFF	TGCGCCAGCAGTGCCCTAGTAATCGGCTCCTACAATGAGCAGTTCTTC
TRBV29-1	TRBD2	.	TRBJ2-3	CSVRTSGGQDTQYF	TGCAGCGTTCGGACTAGCGGGGGGCAAGATACGCAGTATTTT
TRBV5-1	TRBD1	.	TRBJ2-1	CASSLIQGALNEQFF	TGCGCCAGCAGCTTGATACAGGGGGCACTAAATGAGCAGTTCTTC
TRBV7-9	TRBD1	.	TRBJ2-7	CASSLASGTGGYEQYF	TGTGCCAGCAGCTTAGCGTCCGGGACAGGGGGCTACGAGCAGTACTTC
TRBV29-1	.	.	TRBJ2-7	CSVEVHSQQQYF	TGCAGCGTTGAAGTCCACAGCCAGCAGCAGTACTTC
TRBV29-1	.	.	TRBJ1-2	CSADRAGVSTF	TGCAGCGCCGACAGAGCGGGTGTATCCACCTTC
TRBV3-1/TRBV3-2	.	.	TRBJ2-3	CASSQDYTVDTQYF	TGTGCCAGCAGCCAAGATTATACGGTTGATACGCAGTATTTT
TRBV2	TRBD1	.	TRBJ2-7	CASSGFGQGSSYEQYF	TGTGCCAGCAGTGGGTTTGGACAGGGGAGCTCCTACGAGCAGTACTTC
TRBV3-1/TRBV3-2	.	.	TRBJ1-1	CASRRSGLQAFF	TGTGCCAGCAGACGAAGTGGGCTGCAGGCTTTCTTT
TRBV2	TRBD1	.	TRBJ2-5	CASRSRDRGYQETQYF	TGTGCCAGCAGGAGTAGGGACAGGGGGTACCAAGAGACCCAGTACTTC
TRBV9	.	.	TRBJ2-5	CASSPRQDRQETQYF	TGTGCCAGCAGCCCCCGACAGGACCGCCAAGAGACCCAGTACTTC
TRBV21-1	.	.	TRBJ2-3	CASSKGRGSSTDTQYF	TGTGCCAGCAGCAAAGGGCGGGGAAGTAGCACAGATACGCAGTATTTT
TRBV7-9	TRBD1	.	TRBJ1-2	CASSFGTAGHYGYTF	TGTGCCAGCAGCTTCGGGACAGCCGGGCACTATGGCTACACCTTC
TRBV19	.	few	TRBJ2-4	CASSNQGPDIQYF	TGTGCCAGTAGTAACCAGGGGCCGGACATTCAGTACTTC
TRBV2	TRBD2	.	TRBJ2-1	CASSERREGYNEQFF	TGTGCCAGCAGTGAACGTCGGGAGGGGTACAATGAGCAGTTCTTC
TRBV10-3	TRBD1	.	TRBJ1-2	CAISSRQGSYGYTF	TGTGCCATCAGTTCACGACAGGGGAGCTATGGCTACACCTTC
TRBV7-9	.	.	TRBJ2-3	CASSFSALPGDTQYF	TGTGCCAGCAGCTTTTCAGCCTTACCGGGAGATACGCAGTATTTT
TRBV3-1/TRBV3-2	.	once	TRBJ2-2	CASSQKRALNTGELFF	TGTGCCAGCAGCCAAAAGCGGGCGTTAAACACCGGGGAGCTGTTTTTT
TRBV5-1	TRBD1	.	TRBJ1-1	CASSRTGYGTEAFF	TGCGCCAGCAGCCGGACAGGGTACGGCACTGAAGCTTTCTTT
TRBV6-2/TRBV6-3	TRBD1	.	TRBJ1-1	CASSWDRGGTEAFF	TGTGCCAGCAGTTGGGACAGGGGAGGCACTGAAGCTTTCTTT
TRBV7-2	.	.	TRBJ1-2	CASSLRSTGTNYGYTF	TGTGCCAGCAGCCTCCGCTCAACAGGGACTAACTATGGCTACACCTTC
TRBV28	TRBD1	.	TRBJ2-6	CASSSNRGPGANVLTF	TGTGCCAGCAGTTCAAACAGGGGTCCTGGGGCCAACGTCCTGACTTTC
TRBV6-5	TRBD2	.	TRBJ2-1	CASRSGGAYNEQFF	TGTGCCAGCAGGAGCGGGGGGGCGTACAATGAGCAGTTCTTC
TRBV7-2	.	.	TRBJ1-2	CASSAGGYGYTF	TGTGCCAGCAGCGCTGGGGGGTATGGCTACACCTTC
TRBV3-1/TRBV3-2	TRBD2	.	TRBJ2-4	CASSQVRGDIQYF	TGTGCCAGCAGCCAAGTCCGGGGGGACATTCAGTACTTC
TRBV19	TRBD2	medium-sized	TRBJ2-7	CASSIAGLDFYEQYF	TGTGCCAGTAGTATTGCAGGACTAGATTTCTACGAGCAGTACTTC
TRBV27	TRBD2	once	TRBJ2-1	CASSLLGAGPSYNEQFF	TGTGCCAGCAGTTTATTGGGAGCGGGACCCTCCTACAATGAGCAGTTCTTC
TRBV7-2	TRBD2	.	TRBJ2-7	CASSLGGPASGTPYEQYF	TGTGCCAGCAGCTTAGGGGGGCCAGCTAGCGGGACACCCTACGAGCAGTACTTC
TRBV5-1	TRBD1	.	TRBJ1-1	CASSSGQGHTEAFF	TGCGCCAGCAGCTCCGGACAGGGACACACTGAAGCTTTCTTT
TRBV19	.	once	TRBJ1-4	CASSNRQEANEKLFF	TGTGCCAGTAGTAATCGACAGGAAGCTAATGAAAAACTGTTTTTT
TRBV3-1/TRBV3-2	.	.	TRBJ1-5	CASSPGIIDQPQHF	TGTGCCAGCAGCCCCGGTATCATCGATCAGCCCCAGCATTTT
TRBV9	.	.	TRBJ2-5	CASSVGVREGKETQYF	TGTGCCAGCAGCGTAGGAGTGAGGGAAGGGAAAGAGACCCAGTACTTC
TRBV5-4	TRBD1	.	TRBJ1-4	CASSFRDSNEKLFF	TGTGCCAGCAGCTTCCGGGACAGTAATGAAAAACTGTTTTTT
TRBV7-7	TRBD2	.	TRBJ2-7	CASSRLSGSSYEQYF	TGTGCCAGCAGCCGTCTTAGCGGGAGCTCCTACGAGCAGTACTTC
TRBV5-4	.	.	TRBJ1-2	CASSLSGIGGYTF	TGTGCCAGCAGCTTGTCAGGGATCGGTGGCTACACCTTC
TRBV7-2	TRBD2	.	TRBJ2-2	CASSSGTTYYTGELFF	TGTGCCAGCAGTTCCGGGACTACTTATTACACCGGGGAGCTGTTTTTT
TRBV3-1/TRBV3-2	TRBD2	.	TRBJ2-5	CASSQGGGGETQYF	TGTGCCAGCAGCCAAGGCGGGGGGGGAGAGACCCAGTACTTC
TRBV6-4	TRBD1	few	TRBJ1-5	CASTVDRGRFIGNQPQHF	TGTGCCAGCACCGTCGACAGGGGGCGCTTCATCGGCAATCAGCCCCAGCATTTT
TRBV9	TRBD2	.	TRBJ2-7	CASSVGEGLQYF	TGTGCCAGCAGCGTAGGGGAGGGCCTGCAGTACTTC